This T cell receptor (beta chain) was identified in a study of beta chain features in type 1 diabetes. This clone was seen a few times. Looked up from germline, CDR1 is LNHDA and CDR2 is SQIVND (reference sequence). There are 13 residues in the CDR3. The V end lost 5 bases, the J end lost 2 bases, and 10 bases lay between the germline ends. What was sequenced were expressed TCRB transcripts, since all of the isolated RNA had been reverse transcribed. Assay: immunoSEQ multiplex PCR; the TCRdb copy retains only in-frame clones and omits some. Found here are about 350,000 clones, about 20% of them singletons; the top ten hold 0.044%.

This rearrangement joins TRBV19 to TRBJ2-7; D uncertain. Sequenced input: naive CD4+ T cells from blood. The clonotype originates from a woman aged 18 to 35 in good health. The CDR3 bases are TGTGCCAGTAGTTCCGAGTCTCCCTACGAGCAGTACTTC. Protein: CASSSESPYEQYF.